This T cell receptor (beta chain) is drawn from a study of graft-versus-host responses after intestinal transplantation. The wider study: Transplantation in recipients was multivisceral, liver-intestinal, or isolated intestinal. Tacrolimus and steroids were given for around 3 years to all recipients after anti-thymocyte globulin induction.

Overall study results and limits: Early post-transplant HvG declines showed an association with peak circulating GvH clone levels. Among recipient marrow samples, GvH clones were found; some appeared first in ileum or blood.

Here immunoSEQ multiplex PCR was the method, and the copy in TCRdb shows in-frame clones only, minus some. The data contain about 100,000 clones, 87% of them singletons. A remark on this clone: Its matching antigen is unknown.

Trimming cost V 5 bases and J 5 bases, with 14 bases left between them. The CDR3 is 15 residues long. Per the germline V gene, CDR1 is SGHNT and CDR2 is YYREEE (reference sequence). The sequence was collected from a human donor who was the organ donor for an intestinal transplant. The rearrangement links TRBV5-4 to TRBJ1-6; possibly TRBD1 for D (6 bases). Sequencing was performed on unstimulated CD4+ T cells sorted from spleen or lymph node cells, taken before transplant. CDR3: CASRTDRPDNSPLHF. CDR3 DNA: TGTGCCAGCAGAACTGACAGGCCCGATAATTCACCCCTCCACTTT.